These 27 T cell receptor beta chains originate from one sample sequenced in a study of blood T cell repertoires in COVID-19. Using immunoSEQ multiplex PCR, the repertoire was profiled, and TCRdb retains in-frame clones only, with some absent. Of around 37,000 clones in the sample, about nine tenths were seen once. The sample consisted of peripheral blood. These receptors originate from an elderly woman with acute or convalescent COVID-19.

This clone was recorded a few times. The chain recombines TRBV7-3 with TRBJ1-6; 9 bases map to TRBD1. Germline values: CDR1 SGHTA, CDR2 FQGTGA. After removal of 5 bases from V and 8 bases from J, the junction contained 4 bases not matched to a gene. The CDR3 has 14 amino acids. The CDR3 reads CASSEGQGYSPLHF. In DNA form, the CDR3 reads TGTGCCAGCAGCGAAGGACAGGGGTATTCACCCCTCCACTTT.

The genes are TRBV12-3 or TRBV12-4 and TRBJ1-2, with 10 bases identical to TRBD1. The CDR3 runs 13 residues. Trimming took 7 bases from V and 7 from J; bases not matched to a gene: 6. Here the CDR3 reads CASTLTGGTGYTF. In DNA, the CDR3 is TGTGCCAGCACCTTGACAGGGGGCACTGGCTACACCTTC.

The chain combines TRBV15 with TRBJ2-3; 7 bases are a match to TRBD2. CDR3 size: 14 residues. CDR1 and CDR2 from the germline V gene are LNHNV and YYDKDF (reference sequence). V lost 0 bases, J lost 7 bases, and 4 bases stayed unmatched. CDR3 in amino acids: CATSRDGSGNTQYF. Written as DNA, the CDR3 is TGTGCCACCAGCAGAGACGGGAGCGGGAATACGCAGTATTTT.

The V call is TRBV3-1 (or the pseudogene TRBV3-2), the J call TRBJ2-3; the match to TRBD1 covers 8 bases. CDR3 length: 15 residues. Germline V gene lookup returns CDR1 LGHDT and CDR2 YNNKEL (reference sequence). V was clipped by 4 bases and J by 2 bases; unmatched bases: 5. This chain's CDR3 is CASSPRTGPTDTQYF. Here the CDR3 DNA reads TGTGCCAGCAGCCCCAGGACAGGGCCCACAGATACGCAGTATTTT.

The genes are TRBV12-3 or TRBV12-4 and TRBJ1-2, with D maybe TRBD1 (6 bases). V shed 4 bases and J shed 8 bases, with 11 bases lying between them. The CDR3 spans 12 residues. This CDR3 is CASSYSGHGYTF. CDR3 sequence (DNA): TGTGCCAGCAGTTATTCGGGACACGGCTACACCTTC.

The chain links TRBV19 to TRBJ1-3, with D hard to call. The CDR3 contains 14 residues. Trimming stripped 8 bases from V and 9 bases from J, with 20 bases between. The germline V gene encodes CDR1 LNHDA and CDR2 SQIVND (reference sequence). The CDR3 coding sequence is TGTGCCAGTTCCCCCCCGGGGAATTGGATCACCATATATTTT. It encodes CASSPPGNWITIYF.

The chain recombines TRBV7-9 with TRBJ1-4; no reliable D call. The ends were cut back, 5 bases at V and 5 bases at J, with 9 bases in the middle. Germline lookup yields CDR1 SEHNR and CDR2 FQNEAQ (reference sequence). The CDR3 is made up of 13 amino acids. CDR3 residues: CASSRVLNEKLFF. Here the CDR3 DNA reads TGTGCCAGCAGCAGAGTACTCAATGAAAAACTGTTTTTT.

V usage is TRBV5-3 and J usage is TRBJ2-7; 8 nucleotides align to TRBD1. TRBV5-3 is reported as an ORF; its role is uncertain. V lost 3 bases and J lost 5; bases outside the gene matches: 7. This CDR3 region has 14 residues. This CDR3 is CARSSDRDGNEQYF. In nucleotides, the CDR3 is TGTGCCAGAAGCTCGGACAGGGATGGGAACGAGCAGTACTTC.

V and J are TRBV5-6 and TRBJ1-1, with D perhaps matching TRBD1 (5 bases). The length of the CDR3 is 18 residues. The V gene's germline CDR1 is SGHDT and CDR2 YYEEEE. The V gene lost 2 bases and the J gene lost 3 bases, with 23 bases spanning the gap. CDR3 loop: CASSLPTPLGGEYTEAFF. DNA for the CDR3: TGTGCCAGCAGCTTACCGACGCCTTTGGGGGGAGAGTACACTGAAGCTTTCTTT. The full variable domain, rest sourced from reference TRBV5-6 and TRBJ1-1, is DAGVTQSPTHLIKTRGQQVTLRCSPKSGHDTVSWYQQALGQGPQFIFQYYEEEERQRGNFPDRFSGHQFPNYSSELNVNALLLGDSALYLCASSLPTPLGGEYTEAFFGQGTRLTVV.

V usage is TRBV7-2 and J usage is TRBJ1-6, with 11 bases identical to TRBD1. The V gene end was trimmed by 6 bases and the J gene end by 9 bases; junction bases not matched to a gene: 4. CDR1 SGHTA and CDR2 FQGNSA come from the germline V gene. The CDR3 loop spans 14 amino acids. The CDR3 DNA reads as TGTGCCAGCAGTTCCGGGACAGGGGGTTCACCCCTCCACTTT. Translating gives CASSSGTGGSPLHF. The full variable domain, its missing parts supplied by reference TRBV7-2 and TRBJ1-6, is GAGVSQSPSNKVTEKGKDVELRCDPISGHTALYWYRQSLGQGLEFLIYFQGNSAPDKSGLPSDRFSAERTGGSVSTLTIQRTQQEDSAVYLCASSSGTGGSPLHFGNGTRLTVT.

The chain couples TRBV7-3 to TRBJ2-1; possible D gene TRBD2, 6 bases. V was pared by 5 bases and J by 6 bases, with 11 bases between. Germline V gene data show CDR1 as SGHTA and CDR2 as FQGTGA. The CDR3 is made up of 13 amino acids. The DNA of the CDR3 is TGTGCCAGCAGCGCCGGGACTCGCAATGAGCAGTTCTTC. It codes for CASSAGTRNEQFF.

CDR3 amino acids: CASSSQGFTEAFF. For the CDR3, the DNA is TGTGCCAGCAGCTCACAGGGTTTCACTGAAGCTTTCTTT. The genes are TRBV11-2 and TRBJ1-1; possible D gene TRBD1, 6 bases. The CDR3 consists of 13 residues. CDR1 and CDR2 (germline): SGHAT, FQNNGV. The V and J ends lost 4 bases and 4 bases respectively, with 10 bases between them.

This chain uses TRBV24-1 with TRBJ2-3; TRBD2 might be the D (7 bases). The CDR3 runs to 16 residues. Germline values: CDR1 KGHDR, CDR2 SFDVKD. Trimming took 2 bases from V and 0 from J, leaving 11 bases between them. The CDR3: CATSDSGGGSTDTQYF. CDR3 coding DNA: TGTGCCACCAGTGATTCTGGGGGGGGCAGCACAGATACGCAGTATTTT.

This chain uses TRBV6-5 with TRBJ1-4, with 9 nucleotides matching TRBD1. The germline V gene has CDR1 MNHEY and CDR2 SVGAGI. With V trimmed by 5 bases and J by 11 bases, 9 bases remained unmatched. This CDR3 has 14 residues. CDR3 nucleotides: TGTGCCAGCAGTCCCGCTGGGACAGGGAGGAAACTGTTTTTT. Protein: CASSPAGTGRKLFF.

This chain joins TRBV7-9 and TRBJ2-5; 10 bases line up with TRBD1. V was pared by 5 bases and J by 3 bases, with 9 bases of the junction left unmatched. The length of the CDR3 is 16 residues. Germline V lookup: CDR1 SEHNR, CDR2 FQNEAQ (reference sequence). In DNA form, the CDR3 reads TGTGCCAGCAGCCGCCTGACAGGGGGCGATGAAGAGACCCAGTACTTC. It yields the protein CASSRLTGGDEETQYF.

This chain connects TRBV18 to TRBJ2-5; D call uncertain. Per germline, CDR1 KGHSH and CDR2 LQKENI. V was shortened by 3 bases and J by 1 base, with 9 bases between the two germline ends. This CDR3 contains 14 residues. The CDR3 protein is CASSPLASQETQYF. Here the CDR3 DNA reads TGTGCCAGCTCACCCCTGGCCTCCCAAGAGACCCAGTACTTC.

CDR3 sequence: CASRPREARHGYTF. DNA of the CDR3: TGTGCCAGCCGACCCCGGGAGGCAAGGCATGGCTACACCTTC. The chain recombines TRBV7-8 with TRBJ1-2; D is unresolved. Trimming removed 8 bases from V and 6 bases from J, with 19 bases in between. Germline CDR1 and CDR2: SGHVS and FQNEAQ. The CDR3 has 14 amino acids.

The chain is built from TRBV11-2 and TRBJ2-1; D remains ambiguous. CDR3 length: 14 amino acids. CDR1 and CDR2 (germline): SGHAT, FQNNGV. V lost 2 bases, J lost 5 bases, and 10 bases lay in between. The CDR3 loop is CASSLSSSHNEQFF. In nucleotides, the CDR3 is TGTGCCAGCAGCTTAAGTAGTAGTCACAATGAGCAGTTCTTC.

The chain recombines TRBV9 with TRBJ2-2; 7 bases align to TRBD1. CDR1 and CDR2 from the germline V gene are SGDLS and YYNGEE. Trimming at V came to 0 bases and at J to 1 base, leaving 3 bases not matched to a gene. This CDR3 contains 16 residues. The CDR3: CASSVGGQWNTGELFF. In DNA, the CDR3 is TGTGCCAGCAGCGTAGGGGGACAGTGGAACACCGGGGAGCTGTTTTTT.

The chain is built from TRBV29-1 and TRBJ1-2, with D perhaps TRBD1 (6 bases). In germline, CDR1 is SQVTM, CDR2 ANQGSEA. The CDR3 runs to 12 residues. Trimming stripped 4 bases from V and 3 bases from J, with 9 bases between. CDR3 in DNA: TGCAGCGTTGTAGGGGGTGACTATGGCTACACCTTC. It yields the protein CSVVGGDYGYTF.

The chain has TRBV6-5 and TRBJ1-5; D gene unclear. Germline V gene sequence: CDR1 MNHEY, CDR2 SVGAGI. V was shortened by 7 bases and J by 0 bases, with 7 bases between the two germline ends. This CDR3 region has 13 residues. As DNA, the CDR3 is TGTGCCAGCAAGGAGGATAGCAATCAGCCCCAGCATTTT. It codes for CASKEDSNQPQHF.

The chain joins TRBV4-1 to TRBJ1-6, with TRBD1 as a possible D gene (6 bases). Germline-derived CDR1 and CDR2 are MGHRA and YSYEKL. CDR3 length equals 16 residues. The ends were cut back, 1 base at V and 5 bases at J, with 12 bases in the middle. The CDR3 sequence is CASSQGTGSNNSPLHF. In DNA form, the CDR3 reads TGCGCCAGCAGCCAAGGAACAGGGTCAAATAATTCACCCCTCCACTTT.

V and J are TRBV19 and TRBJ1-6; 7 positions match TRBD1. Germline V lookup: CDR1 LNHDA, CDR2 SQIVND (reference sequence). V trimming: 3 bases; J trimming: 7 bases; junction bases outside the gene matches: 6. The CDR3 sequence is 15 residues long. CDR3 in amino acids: CASSITGARNSPLHF. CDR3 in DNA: TGTGCCAGTAGTATTACAGGGGCCAGGAATTCACCCCTCCACTTT.

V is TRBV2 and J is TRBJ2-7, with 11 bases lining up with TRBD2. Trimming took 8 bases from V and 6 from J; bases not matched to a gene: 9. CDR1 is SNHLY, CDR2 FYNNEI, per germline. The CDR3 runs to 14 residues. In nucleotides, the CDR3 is TGTGCCAGCGGGATACTAGCGGGGGCCGGCGAGCAGTACTTC. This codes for CASGILAGAGEQYF.

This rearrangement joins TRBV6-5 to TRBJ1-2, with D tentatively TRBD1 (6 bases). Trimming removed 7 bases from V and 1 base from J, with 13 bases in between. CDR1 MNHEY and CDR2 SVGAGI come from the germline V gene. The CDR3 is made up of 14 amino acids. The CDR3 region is CASKQGQVNYGYTF. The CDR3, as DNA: TGTGCCAGCAAACAGGGCCAAGTTAACTATGGCTACACCTTC.

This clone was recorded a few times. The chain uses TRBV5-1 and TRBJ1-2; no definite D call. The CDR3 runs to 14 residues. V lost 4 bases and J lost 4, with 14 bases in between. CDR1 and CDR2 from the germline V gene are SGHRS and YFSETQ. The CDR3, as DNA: TGCGCCAGCAGCGCACTCGGGTCCTTCTATGGCTACACCTTC. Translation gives CASSALGSFYGYTF. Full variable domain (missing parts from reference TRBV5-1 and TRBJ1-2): KAGVTQTPRYLIKTRGQQVTLSCSPISGHRSVSWYQQTPGQGLQFLFEYFSETQRNKGNFPGRFSGRQFSNSRSEMNVSTLELGDSALYLCASSALGSFYGYTFGSGTRLTVV.

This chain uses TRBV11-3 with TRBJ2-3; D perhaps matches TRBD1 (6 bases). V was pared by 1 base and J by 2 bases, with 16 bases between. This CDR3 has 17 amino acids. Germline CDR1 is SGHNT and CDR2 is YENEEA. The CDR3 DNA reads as TGTGCCAGCAGCTTAGTGGGGACATCCACTCTCACAGATACGCAGTATTTT. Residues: CASSLVGTSTLTDTQYF.